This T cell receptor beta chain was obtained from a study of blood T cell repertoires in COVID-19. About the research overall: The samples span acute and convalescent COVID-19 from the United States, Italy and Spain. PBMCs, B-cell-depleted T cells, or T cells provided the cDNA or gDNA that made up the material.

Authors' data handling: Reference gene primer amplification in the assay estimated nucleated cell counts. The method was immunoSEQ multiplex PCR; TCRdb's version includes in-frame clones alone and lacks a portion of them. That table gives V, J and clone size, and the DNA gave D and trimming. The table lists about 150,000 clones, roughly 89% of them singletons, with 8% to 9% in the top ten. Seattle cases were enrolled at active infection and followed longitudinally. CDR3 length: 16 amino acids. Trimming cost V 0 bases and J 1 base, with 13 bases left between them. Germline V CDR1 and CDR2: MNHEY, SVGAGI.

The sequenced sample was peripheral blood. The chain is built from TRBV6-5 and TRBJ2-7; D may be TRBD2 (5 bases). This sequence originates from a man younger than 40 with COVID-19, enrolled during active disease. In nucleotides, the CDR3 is TGTGCCAGCAGTTACTCGATCCTGCCGGGGTCCTACGAGCAGTACTTC. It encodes CASSYSILPGSYEQYF.